The clone carrying this T cell receptor (beta chain) was counted between two and nine times. Its specificity is not known. Using immunoSEQ multiplex PCR, the repertoire was profiled, and TCRdb retains in-frame clones only, with some absent. In the table there are more than 10,000 clones, approximately 80% of which are singletons. The CDR3 totals 13 residues. Germline CDR1 is SGHAT and CDR2 is FQNNGV. Trimming removed 3 bases at V and 3 bases at J, with 6 bases between. The source of the sample is a study of chemoradiotherapy in HPV16-positive cancers. Study overall: Two HPV16-positive patients' cells yielded candidate HPV-specific clones and common motifs.

Study results and caveats: HPV-specific T cells were functionally defined from only two HPV16-positive patients. Candidate HPV-specific clones and E7-related TCR motifs grew in tumor during treatment. HPV-responsive T-cell expansion during chemoradiotherapy was linked to improved recurrence-free survival in HPV16-positive patients.

This TCR was recovered from a human donor with HPV-associated anogenital cancer. Sampling was conducted from a patient who underwent chemoradiotherapy. The chain employs TRBV11-2 and TRBJ1-5; D uncertain. This chain's CDR3 is CASSLTVNQPQHF. DNA of the CDR3: TGTGCCAGCAGCTTGACGGTCAATCAGCCCCAGCATTTT.